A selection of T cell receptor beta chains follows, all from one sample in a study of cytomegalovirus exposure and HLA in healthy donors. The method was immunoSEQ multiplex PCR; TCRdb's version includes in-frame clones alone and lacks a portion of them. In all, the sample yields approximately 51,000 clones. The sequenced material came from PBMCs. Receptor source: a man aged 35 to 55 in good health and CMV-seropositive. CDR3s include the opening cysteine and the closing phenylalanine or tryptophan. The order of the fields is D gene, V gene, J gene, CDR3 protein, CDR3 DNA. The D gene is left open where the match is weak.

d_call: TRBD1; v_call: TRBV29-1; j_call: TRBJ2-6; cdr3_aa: CSVEDVGTGTAGANVLTF; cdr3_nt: TGCAGCGTTGAAGATGTAGGGACAGGGACGGCTGGGGCCAACGTCCTGACTTTC
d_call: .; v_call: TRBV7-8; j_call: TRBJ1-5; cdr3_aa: CASSLVIGTGKPQHF; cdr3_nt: TGTGCCAGCAGCTTAGTGATAGGGACTGGGAAGCCCCAGCATTTT
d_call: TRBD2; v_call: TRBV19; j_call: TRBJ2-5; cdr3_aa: CASSGVAGGQETQYF; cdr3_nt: TGTGCCAGTAGTGGGGTAGCGGGAGGTCAAGAGACCCAGTACTTC
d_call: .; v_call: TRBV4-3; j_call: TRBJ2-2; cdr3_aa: CASSPASSRVPGDKVVAGELFF; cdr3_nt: TGCGCCAGCAGCCCTGCCTCCAGCAGGGTTCCAGGGGACAAAGTAGTGGCCGGGGAGCTGTTTTTT
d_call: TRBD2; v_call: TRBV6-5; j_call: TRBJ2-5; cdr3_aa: CASSYRLALETQYF; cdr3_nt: TGTGCCAGCAGTTACCGACTAGCCCTGGAGACCCAGTACTTC
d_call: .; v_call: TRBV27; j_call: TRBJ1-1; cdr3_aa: CASRLSVNTEAFF; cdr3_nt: TGTGCCAGCCGATTGAGTGTGAACACTGAAGCTTTCTTT
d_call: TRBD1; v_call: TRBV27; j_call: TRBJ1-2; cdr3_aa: CASSFGQGTIYGYTF; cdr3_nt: TGTGCCAGCAGTTTCGGACAGGGTACAATCTATGGCTACACCTTC
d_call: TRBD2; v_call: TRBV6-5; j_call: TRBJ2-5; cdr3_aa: CASSYSRTRQETQYF; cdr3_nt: TGTGCCAGCAGTTACTCAAGGACTAGGCAAGAGACCCAGTACTTC
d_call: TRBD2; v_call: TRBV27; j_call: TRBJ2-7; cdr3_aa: CASSLTSGLDEQYF; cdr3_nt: TGTGCCAGCAGTTTAACTAGCGGGCTGGACGAGCAGTACTTC
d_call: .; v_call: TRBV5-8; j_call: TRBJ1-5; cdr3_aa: CASRHSSTGLLNQPQHF; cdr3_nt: TGTGCCAGCAGACATTCATCGACAGGACTGCTCAATCAGCCCCAGCATTTT
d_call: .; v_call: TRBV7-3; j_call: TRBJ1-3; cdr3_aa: CASGRGSGNTIYF; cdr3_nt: TGTGCCAGTGGGAGGGGGTCTGGAAACACCATATATTTT
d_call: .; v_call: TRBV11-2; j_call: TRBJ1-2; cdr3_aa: CASSLGQAYGYTF; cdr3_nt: TGTGCCAGCAGCTTAGGACAGGCTTATGGCTACACCTTC
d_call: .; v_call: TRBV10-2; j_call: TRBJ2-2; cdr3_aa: CATRRREELFF; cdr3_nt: TGCGCCACCCGCAGGCGGGAGGAGCTGTTTTTT
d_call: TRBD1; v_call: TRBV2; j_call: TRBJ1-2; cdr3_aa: CASSEGQLYGYTF; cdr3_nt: TGTGCCAGCAGTGAGGGACAGCTCTATGGCTACACCTTC
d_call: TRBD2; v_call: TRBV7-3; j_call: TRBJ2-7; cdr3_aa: CASSFRGGDGQYF; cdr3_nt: TGTGCCAGCTCCTTCCGGGGAGGGGACGGGCAGTACTTC
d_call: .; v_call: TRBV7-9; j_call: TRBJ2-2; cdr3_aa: CASSSSKLEIGELFF; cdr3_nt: TGTGCCAGCAGCTCGTCTAAACTTGAAATCGGGGAGCTGTTTTTT
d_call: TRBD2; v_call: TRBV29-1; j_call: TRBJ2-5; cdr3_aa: CSARGGEETQYF; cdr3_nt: TGCAGCGCTCGGGGGGGTGAGGAGACCCAGTACTTC
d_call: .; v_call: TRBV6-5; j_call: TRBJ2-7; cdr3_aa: CATSRTDFSYEQYF; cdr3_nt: TGTGCCACGTCTCGAACGGACTTTTCCTACGAGCAGTACTTC
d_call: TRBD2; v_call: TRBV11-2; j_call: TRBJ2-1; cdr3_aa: CASSLLAGFGAEQFF; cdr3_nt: TGTGCCAGCAGCTTACTAGCGGGATTCGGGGCTGAGCAGTTCTTC
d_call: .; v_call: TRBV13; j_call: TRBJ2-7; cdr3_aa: CASSFGGYEQYF; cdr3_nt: TGTGCCAGCAGCTTCGGTGGCTACGAGCAGTACTTC
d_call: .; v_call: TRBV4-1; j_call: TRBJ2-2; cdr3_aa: CASSQERGWRAGELFF; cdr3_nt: TGCGCCAGCAGCCAAGAACGGGGGTGGAGGGCCGGGGAGCTGTTTTTT
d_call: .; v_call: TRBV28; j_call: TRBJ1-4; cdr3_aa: CASSLRTEKLFF; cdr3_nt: TGTGCCAGCAGTTTAAGGACAGAAAAACTGTTTTTT
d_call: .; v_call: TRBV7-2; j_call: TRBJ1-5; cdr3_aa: CASSLSGLSNQPQHF; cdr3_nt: TGTGCCAGCAGCCTCAGCGGACTTAGCAATCAGCCCCAGCATTTT
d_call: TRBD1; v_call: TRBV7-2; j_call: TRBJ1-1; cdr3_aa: CASTGTASNTEAFF; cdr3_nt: TGTGCCAGCACGGGGACAGCCTCGAACACTGAAGCTTTCTTT
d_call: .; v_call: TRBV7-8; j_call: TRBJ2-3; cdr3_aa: CASSLAVGGLITDTQYF; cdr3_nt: TGTGCCAGCAGCTTAGCGGTAGGGGGTTTGATCACAGATACGCAGTATTTT
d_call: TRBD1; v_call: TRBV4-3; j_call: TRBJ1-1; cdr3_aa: CASSRQGEAFF; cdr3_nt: TGCGCCAGCAGTCGACAGGGTGAAGCTTTCTTT
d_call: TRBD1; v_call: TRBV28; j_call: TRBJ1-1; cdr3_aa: CASSPRRGAEAFF; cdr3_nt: TGTGCCAGCAGTCCACGCAGGGGGGCTGAAGCTTTCTTT
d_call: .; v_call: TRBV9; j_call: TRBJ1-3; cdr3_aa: CASSVGPSGNTIYF; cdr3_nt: TGTGCCAGCAGCGTAGGGCCCTCTGGAAACACCATATATTTT
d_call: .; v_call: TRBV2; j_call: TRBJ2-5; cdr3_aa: CASNRGQETQYF; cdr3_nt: TGTGCCAGCAATAGGGGTCAAGAGACCCAGTACTTC
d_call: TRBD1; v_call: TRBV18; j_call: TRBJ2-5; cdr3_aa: CASSPRQGRQETQYF; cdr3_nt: TGTGCCAGCTCACCACGACAGGGTCGGCAAGAGACCCAGTACTTC
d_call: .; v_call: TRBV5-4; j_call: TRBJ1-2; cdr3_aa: CASSFGGDPNYGYTF; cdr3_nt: TGTGCCAGCAGCTTCGGGGGGGACCCCAACTATGGCTACACCTTC